These 13 T cell receptor beta chains were sequenced from one sample in a study of T cell repertoires in cytomegalovirus infection. TCRdb re-called the reads through MiXCR, storing one row per CDR3 protein. This sample has hundreds of thousands of distinct CDR3 sequences, with around 10% found just once. Sequences were obtained from PBMCs. These TCRs come from a human donor in good health (CMV status not recorded). Some clones in this sample may be carry-over from other donors' samples.

This clonotype showed up many times. This rearrangement joins TRBV20-1 to TRBJ1-4; D perhaps matches TRBD1 (5 bases). Germline CDR1 is DFQATT and CDR2 is SNEGSKA (reference sequence). The CDR3 has 12 amino acids. V lost 3 bases and J 7 bases, leaving 9 bases between the germline ends. The CDR3 DNA follows: TGCAGTGCTAGTTTGACAGTTGAAAAACTGTTTTTT. Its protein is CSASLTVEKLFF.

This clonotype was counted many times. This sequence joins TRBV6-5 and TRBJ1-3, with TRBD1 identical over 10 bases. The trim removed 2 bases at V and 4 bases at J, leaving 11 bases unmatched. The length of the CDR3 is 18 residues. The germline CDR1 and CDR2 sequences are MNHEY and SVGAGI. The DNA for the CDR3 is TGTGCCAGCAGTTACGGGACAGGGGCCTCGCCATGGGGAAACACCATATATTTT. Translating it yields CASSYGTGASPWGNTIYF.

This clonotype was counted ten times or more. This rearrangement joins TRBV6-1 to TRBJ2-6; TRBD1 is a possible D gene (6 bases). CDR1 and CDR2 from the germline V gene are MNHNS and SASEGT. V was clipped by 5 bases and J by 4 bases, with 21 bases between them. This CDR3 has 18 amino acids. The CDR3 sequence: CASSTPGDRGSGANVLTF. The CDR3 nucleotides are TGTGCCAGCAGTACCCCAGGGGATCGCGGTTCCGGGGCCAACGTCCTGACTTTC.

This clonotype appeared many times. This chain connects TRBV12-3 or TRBV12-4 to TRBJ2-5; D not resolved. V gave up 7 bases and J gave up 5 bases, with 17 bases separating them. The CDR3 runs 14 residues. The CDR3 loop is CASTDLDNWETQYF. CDR3 nucleotide sequence: TGTGCCAGCACCGACCTTGACAATTGGGAGACCCAGTACTTC.

This clonotype was counted ten times or more. The CDR3 coding sequence is TGTGCCACCAGCACAGTGGGAGGCTATGCCGAGACCTTGAACACTGAAGCTTTCTTT. Encoded protein: CATSTVGGYAETLNTEAFF. The rearrangement uses TRBV15 and TRBJ1-1; no firm D call. Trimming removed 4 bases at V and 0 bases at J, with 24 bases between. CDR3 size: 19 residues. CDR1 is LNHNV, CDR2 YYDKDF, per germline (reference sequence). Looking up the rest from reference TRBV15 and TRBJ1-1 gives the full variable domain: DAMVIQNPRYQVTQFGKPVTLSCSQTLNHNVMYWYQQKSSQAPKLLFHYYDKDFNNEADTPDNFQSRRPNTSFCFLDIRSPGLGDTAMYLCATSTVGGYAETLNTEAFFGQGTRLTVV.

The genes are TRBV28 and TRBJ1-2; D remains unclear. From germline, CDR1 is MDHEN and CDR2 SYDVKM. The ends were cut back, 6 bases at V and 8 bases at J, with 16 bases in the middle. This CDR3 is 13 amino acids long. CDR3 sequence (DNA): TGTGCCAGCAGCTCGGACGGTGCTATCGGCTACACCTTC. Its translation is CASSSDGAIGYTF.

The rearrangement joins TRBV5-6 to TRBJ2-3, with no clear D. CDR1 and CDR2 from the germline V gene are SGHDT and YYEEEE. The CDR3 extends over 17 amino acids. V lost 2 bases and J 6 bases, leaving 22 bases between the germline ends. For the CDR3, the DNA is TGTGCCAGCAGCTTAGCCTGGAAGGGTTCGGCCCCGGATACGCAGTATTTT. Translation gives CASSLAWKGSAPDTQYF. The entire variable domain, with the rest obtained from reference TRBV5-6 and TRBJ2-3, is as follows: DAGVTQSPTHLIKTRGQQVTLRCSPKSGHDTVSWYQQALGQGPQFIFQYYEEEERQRGNFPDRFSGHQFPNYSSELNVNALLLGDSALYLCASSLAWKGSAPDTQYFGPGTRLTVL.

This clonotype was seen at least ten times. The chain combines TRBV20-1 with TRBJ1-3; D ambiguous. CDR3 size: 14 residues. Per the germline V gene, CDR1 is DFQATT and CDR2 is SNEGSKA (reference sequence). Deletions cut 5 bases from V and 1 base from J, with 12 bases between. CDR3 loop: CSAVDRTSGNTIYF. In DNA form, the CDR3 reads TGCAGTGCTGTAGATAGAACATCTGGAAACACCATATATTTT.

The chain employs TRBV6-1 and TRBJ1-1; D is possibly TRBD1 (6 bases). The CDR3 is made up of 16 amino acids. The germline V gene encodes CDR1 MNHNS and CDR2 SASEGT. With 6 bases removed from V and 0 bases from J, the gap between germline ends came to 17 bases. CDR3 DNA: TGTGCCAGCAGGTACAGGGCGTGGACAGTGAACACTGAAGCTTTCTTT. Amino acids: CASRYRAWTVNTEAFF.

This clonotype was seen a handful of times. The chain is built from TRBV5-1 and TRBJ2-7; TRBD1 might be the D (5 bases). Looked up from germline, CDR1 is SGHRS and CDR2 is YFSETQ. The V gene lost 0 bases and the J gene lost 6 bases, with 10 bases spanning the gap. This CDR3 is 13 amino acids long. This CDR3 reads CASSLAQGSEQYF. For the CDR3, the DNA is TGCGCCAGCAGCTTGGCCCAGGGTTCCGAGCAGTACTTC.

The rearrangement joins TRBV6-6 to TRBJ1-1; D is possibly TRBD1 (6 bases). The germline gives CDR1 MNHNY, CDR2 SVGAGI (reference sequence). V was cut by 10 bases and J by 0 bases, with 12 bases left in between. This CDR3 has 13 amino acids. CDR3 region: CATTTGMNTEAFF. The CDR3 nucleotides are TGTGCCACCACAACAGGGATGAACACTGAAGCTTTCTTT.

This clonotype has ten or more counts. The chain has TRBV7-6 and TRBJ1-1; D ambiguous. The CDR3 spans 12 residues. Germline assignment: CDR1 SGHVS and CDR2 FNYEAQ. V dropped 5 bases and J dropped 4 bases, with 8 bases sitting between them. The chain's CDR3 is CASSRGGTEAFF. The CDR3 nucleotides read TGTGCCAGCAGCCGGGGTGGCACTGAAGCTTTCTTT.

The chain joins TRBV27 to TRBJ2-1; D is tentatively TRBD1 or TRBD2 (5 bases each). This CDR3 region has 14 residues. CDR1 is MNHEY, CDR2 SMNVEV, per germline (reference sequence). The V and J ends lost 3 bases and 8 bases respectively, with 14 bases between them. The chain's CDR3 is CASSLPGDQDEQFF. The CDR3, as DNA: TGTGCCAGCAGTTTGCCCGGGGACCAGGATGAGCAGTTCTTC.